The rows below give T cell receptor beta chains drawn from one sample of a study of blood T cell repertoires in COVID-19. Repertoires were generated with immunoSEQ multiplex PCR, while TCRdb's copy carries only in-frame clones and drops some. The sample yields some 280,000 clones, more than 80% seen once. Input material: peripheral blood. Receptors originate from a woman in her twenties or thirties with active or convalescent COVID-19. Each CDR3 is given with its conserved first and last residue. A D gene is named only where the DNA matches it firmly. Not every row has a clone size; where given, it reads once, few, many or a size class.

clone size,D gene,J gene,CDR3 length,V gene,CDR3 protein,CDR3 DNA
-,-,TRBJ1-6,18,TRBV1,CTSSQVTGEGERDSPLHF,TGCACCAGCAGCCAAGTGACAGGGGAGGGTGAGAGGGATTCACCCCTCCACTTT
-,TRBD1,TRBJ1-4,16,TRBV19,CASSIGDRGGVEKLFF,TGTGCCAGTAGTATAGGGGACAGGGGCGGAGTAGAAAAACTGTTTTTT
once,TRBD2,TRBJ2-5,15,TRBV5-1,CASSPPGGGTETQYF,TGCGCCAGCAGCCCCCCCGGCGGGGGGACAGAGACCCAGTACTTC
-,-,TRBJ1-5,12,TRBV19,CASSFPNQPQHF,TGTGCCAGTAGCTTTCCCAATCAGCCCCAGCATTTT
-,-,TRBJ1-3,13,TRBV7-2,CASRVVGGNTIYF,TGTGCCAGCAGAGTAGTTGGTGGAAACACCATATATTTT
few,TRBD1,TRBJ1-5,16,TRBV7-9,CASSPTGGQGNRPQHF,TGTGCCAGCAGCCCAACGGGGGGACAGGGTAATAGGCCCCAGCATTTT
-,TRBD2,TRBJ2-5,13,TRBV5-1,CATSGGLQETQYF,TGCGCGACTAGCGGGGGGCTCCAAGAGACCCAGTACTTC
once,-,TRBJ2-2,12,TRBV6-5,CASAGGPGELFF,TGTGCCTCCGCCGGGGGTCCCGGGGAGCTGTTTTTT
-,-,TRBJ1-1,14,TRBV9,CASSVGRYGTEAFF,TGTGCCAGCAGCGTAGGCAGGTATGGCACTGAAGCTTTCTTT
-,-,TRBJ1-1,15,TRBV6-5,CASSYLPAGNTEAFF,TGTGCCAGCAGTTACTTACCTGCCGGGAACACTGAAGCTTTCTTT
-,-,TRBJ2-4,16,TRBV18,CASSQISGFTKNIQYF,TGTGCCAGCTCCCAAATTAGCGGTTTTACCAAAAACATTCAGTACTTC
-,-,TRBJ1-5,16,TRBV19,CASSIQGLGGNQPQHF,TGTGCCAGTAGTATTCAGGGGTTAGGTGGCAATCAGCCCCAGCATTTT
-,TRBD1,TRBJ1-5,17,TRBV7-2,CASSLTGGPYSNQPQHF,TGTGCCAGCAGCCTTACAGGGGGCCCATATAGCAATCAGCCCCAGCATTTT
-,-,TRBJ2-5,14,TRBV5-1,CASSWALYQETQYF,TGCGCCAGCAGCTGGGCGTTGTACCAAGAGACCCAGTACTTC
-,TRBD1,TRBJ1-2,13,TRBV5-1,CASQSLTGGTYTF,TGCGCCAGTCAATCACTTACAGGGGGGACCTACACCTTC
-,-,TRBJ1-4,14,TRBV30,CAWSLSGFNEKLFF,TGTGCCTGGAGCCTTTCCGGTTTTAATGAAAAACTGTTTTTT
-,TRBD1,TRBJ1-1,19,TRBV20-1,CSASVLGSGGDRGGTEAFF,TGCAGTGCTAGTGTCTTAGGGAGTGGGGGAGACAGGGGCGGTACTGAAGCTTTCTTT
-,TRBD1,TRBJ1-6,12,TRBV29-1,CWTGGPNSPLHF,TGCTGGACAGGGGGCCCTAATTCACCCCTCCACTTT
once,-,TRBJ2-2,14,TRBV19,CASSIGQSTGELFF,TGTGCCAGTAGTATAGGACAGAGCACCGGGGAGCTGTTTTTT
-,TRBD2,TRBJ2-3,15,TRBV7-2,CASSWGLAGGDTQYF,TGTGCCAGCAGCTGGGGACTAGCGGGGGGAGATACGCAGTATTTT
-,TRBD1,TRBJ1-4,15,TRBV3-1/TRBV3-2,CASSPRTGEIEKLFF,TGTGCCAGCAGCCCCCGGACAGGGGAGATTGAAAAACTGTTTTTT
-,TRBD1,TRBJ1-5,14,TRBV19,CASTIQGANQPQHF,TGTGCCAGTACTATCCAGGGGGCGAATCAGCCCCAGCATTTT
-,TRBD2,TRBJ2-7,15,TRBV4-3,CASSLERGGIHEQYF,TGCGCCAGCAGCCTAGAGCGGGGGGGCATCCACGAGCAGTACTTC
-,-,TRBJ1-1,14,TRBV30,CAWSVGHPNTEAFF,TGTGCCTGGAGTGTAGGACACCCGAACACTGAAGCTTTCTTT
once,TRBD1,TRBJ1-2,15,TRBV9,CASSRGTGANYGYTF,TGTGCCAGCAGCAGGGGGACAGGGGCGAACTATGGCTACACCTTC
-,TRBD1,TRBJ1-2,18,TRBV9,CASSASGGPLTLNYGYTF,TGTGCCAGCAGCGCATCAGGGGGCCCTTTGACTCTAAACTATGGCTACACCTTC
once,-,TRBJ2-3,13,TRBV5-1,CASSYSSTDTQYF,TGCGCCAGCAGCTACAGTAGCACAGATACGCAGTATTTT